This T cell receptor beta chain comes out of a study of blood T cell repertoires in COVID-19. On the study more broadly: Some COVID-19 samples were acute and others convalescent; all came from the United States, Italy and Spain. T cells, B-cell-depleted T cells, or PBMCs provided the cDNA or gDNA that served as material.

In the source study's methods: Amplification from reference gene primers served as the basis for estimated nucleated cell counts. The repertoire was sequenced with immunoSEQ multiplex PCR; TCRdb's copy has only in-frame clones and lacks some. The V and J calls and clone size come from that table; D and trimming were worked out from the DNA. The sample includes around 100,000 clones, about 80% of them seen just once. V was pared by 7 bases and J by 5 bases, with 20 bases between. This CDR3 region has 15 residues. CDR1 MNHEY and CDR2 SVGAGI come from the germline V gene. This TCR was recovered from a man aged 65 to 85 with active or convalescent COVID-19. Sequencing used peripheral blood. The chain uses TRBV6-5 and TRBJ2-5, with D maybe TRBD1 (6 bases). CDR3 residues: CASTPLDRRRETQYF. DNA for the CDR3: TGTGCCAGCACCCCCCTGGACAGACGGAGGGAGACCCAGTACTTC.